These 21 T cell receptor beta chains originate from one sample sequenced in a study of cytomegalovirus exposure and HLA in healthy donors. 60 Vbeta and 13 Jbeta primers were used in PCR. The assay was immunoSEQ multiplex PCR, and TCRdb's table has in-frame clones only and misses some. The repertoire holds 200,000 to 250,000 clones, with less than 85% as singletons. Sequenced material: PBMCs. Receptors originate from a young man in good health and CMV-seronegative.

This sequence joins TRBV7-9 and TRBJ2-7; a possible D gene is TRBD2 (5 bases). This CDR3 contains 14 residues. The V gene's germline CDR1 is SEHNR and CDR2 FQNEAQ (reference sequence). Trimming removed 1 base at V and 3 bases at J, with 10 bases between. The CDR3 is CASSLGLANYEQYF. DNA for the CDR3: TGTGCCAGCAGCTTAGGGCTAGCCAACTACGAGCAGTACTTC.

The chain employs TRBV29-1 and TRBJ2-1; TRBD2 might be the D (5 bases). Trimming took 7 bases from V and 7 from J, leaving 20 bases between them. Germline loops: CDR1 SQVTM, CDR2 ANQGSEA. The CDR3 runs 14 residues. CDR3 nucleotides: TGCAGCGCCCAATGGCAGGAAGCGGTTAATGAGCAGTTCTTC. This gives the protein CSAQWQEAVNEQFF.

The CDR3 spells CASSLAGTIYNEQFF. CDR3 bases: TGCGCCAGCAGCTTGGCAGGGACTATCTACAATGAGCAGTTCTTC. This sequence joins TRBV5-1 and TRBJ2-1; TRBD2 aligns across 7 bases. CDR1 SGHRS and CDR2 YFSETQ come from the germline V gene. With V trimmed by 0 bases and J by 3 bases, 3 bases remained unmatched. The CDR3 consists of 15 residues.

The chain joins TRBV27 to TRBJ2-4; a weak D match, TRBD1 (5 bases). Looked up from germline, CDR1 is MNHEY and CDR2 is SMNVEV (reference sequence). Trimming took off 4 bases at V and 0 bases at J, with 10 bases between the two ends. The CDR3 contains 15 residues. This CDR3 is CASSSRQIAKNIQYF. The CDR3 DNA sequence: TGTGCCAGCAGTTCGAGACAGATAGCCAAAAACATTCAGTACTTC.

This rearrangement joins TRBV29-1 to TRBJ1-1; D gene unclear. The germline gives CDR1 SQVTM, CDR2 ANQGSEA. The CDR3 covers 11 residues. V was cut by 6 bases and J by 1 base, with 6 bases left in between. The CDR3 loop is CSVRQNTEAFF. Written as DNA, the CDR3 is TGCAGCGTACGACAGAACACTGAAGCTTTCTTT. Together with reference TRBV29-1 and TRBJ1-1, the CDR3 gives the full variable domain: SAVISQKPSRDICQRGTSLTIQCQVDSQVTMMFWYRQQPGQSLTLIATANQGSEATYESGFVIDKFPISRPNLTFSTLTVSNMSPEDSSIYLCSVRQNTEAFFGQGTRLTVV.

V usage is TRBV6-5 and J usage is TRBJ1-1, with D perhaps TRBD1 (6 bases). Trimming took off 6 bases at V and 6 bases at J, with 17 bases between the two ends. The CDR3 is 14 residues long. Per the germline V gene, CDR1 is MNHEY and CDR2 is SVGAGI. The CDR3 reads CASRTGTLTAEAFF. The CDR3, as DNA: TGTGCCAGCAGAACGGGGACATTGACCGCTGAAGCTTTCTTT.

The CDR3 sequence: CASSVASGRNEQFF. CDR3 in DNA: TGTGCCAGCAGCGTGGCTAGCGGGAGAAATGAGCAGTTCTTC. The rearrangement joins TRBV11-2 to TRBJ2-1; TRBD2 matches 10 bases. The V gene's germline CDR1 is SGHAT and CDR2 FQNNGV. Trimming at V came to 5 bases and at J to 7 bases, leaving 5 bases not matched to a gene. The CDR3 runs to 14 residues.

This rearrangement joins TRBV5-5 to TRBJ2-2; D possibly corresponds to TRBD1 (5 bases). The CDR3 runs to 17 residues. Germline CDR1 SGHKS, CDR2 YYEKEE (reference sequence). V was trimmed by 1 base and J by 1 base, leaving 14 bases between them. The CDR3 DNA reads TGTGCCAGCAGCTTGATCGTGCAGGGATTGAACACCGGGGAGCTGTTTTTT. Amino acids: CASSLIVQGLNTGELFF.

The chain recombines TRBV6-5 with TRBJ2-5; tentatively, D is TRBD2 (5 bases). Trimming pared 7 bases from V and 0 bases from J, leaving 15 bases between. This CDR3 contains 15 residues. Germline V gene sequence: CDR1 MNHEY, CDR2 SVGAGI. CDR3 region: CASTPLVKHQETQYF. The CDR3 DNA reads TGTGCCAGCACCCCACTAGTTAAACACCAAGAGACCCAGTACTTC.

The chain uses TRBV15 and TRBJ2-2; possible D gene TRBD2, 5 bases. V was clipped by 8 bases and J by 5 bases, with 12 bases between them. Germline loops: CDR1 LNHNV, CDR2 YYDKDF (reference sequence). This CDR3 is 13 amino acids long. The CDR3 DNA follows: TGTGCCACCCTAGCAGAGGATACCGGGGAGCTGTTTTTT. Protein: CATLAEDTGELFF.

This chain's CDR3 is CAWRYYGRNEGEQYF. The CDR3 coding sequence is TGTGCCTGGAGATACTACGGGAGAAACGAGGGCGAGCAGTACTTC. The chain couples TRBV30 to TRBJ2-7; maybe TRBD2 (6 bases). V lost 3 bases to trimming and J lost 6 bases, with 21 bases between them. The germline V gene has CDR1 GTSNPN and CDR2 SVGIG (reference sequence). This CDR3 comprises 15 residues.

The rearrangement uses TRBV5-5 and TRBJ1-5; D is unclear. The CDR3 loop spans 15 amino acids. V lost 2 bases and J lost 0, with 9 bases in between. CDR1 and CDR2 (germline): SGHKS, YYEKEE (reference sequence). The CDR3 DNA is TGTGCCAGCAGCTTCGAGGCGTATAGCAATCAGCCCCAGCATTTT. Its translation is CASSFEAYSNQPQHF.

This sequence joins TRBV2 and TRBJ2-2; 11 bases are shared with TRBD1. The CDR3 extends over 15 amino acids. J lost 4 bases, V lost 6 bases, and 4 bases had no gene match. Germline CDR1 SNHLY, CDR2 FYNNEI. CDR3 loop: CASRGQGGATGELFF. The DNA for the CDR3 is TGTGCCAGCAGGGGACAGGGGGGGGCCACCGGGGAGCTGTTTTTT.

V and J are TRBV4-2 and TRBJ1-5; 9 bases agree with TRBD1. The J segment lost 5 bases and the V segment lost 2 bases, leaving 10 bases of the junction unmatched. CDR3 length: 17 amino acids. The germline V gene encodes CDR1 LGHNA and CDR2 YNFKEQ. CDR3 nucleotide sequence: TGTGCCAGCAGCCAACCGTCCGGGACAGGGCCCCATCAGCCCCAGCATTTT. Its translation is CASSQPSGTGPHQPQHF.

This clone was recorded a few times. This chain connects TRBV5-4 to TRBJ2-3; 14 bases are shared with TRBD2. CDR1 and CDR2 (germline): SGHNT, YYREEE (reference sequence). J gave up 4 bases and V 4 bases, and 5 bases lay outside the gene matches. The CDR3 consists of 16 residues. This CDR3 reads CASSPGTSGSADTQYF. DNA of the CDR3: TGTGCCAGCAGCCCCGGGACTAGCGGGAGCGCAGATACGCAGTATTTT.

In DNA, the CDR3 is TGTGCCAGCAGTTTACGGGCGAGGGTGGGAGATACGCAGTATTTT. Translating it yields CASSLRARVGDTQYF. V usage is TRBV27 and J usage is TRBJ2-3, with D tentatively TRBD2 (5 bases). The CDR3 has 15 residues. Germline V gene lookup returns CDR1 MNHEY and CDR2 SMNVEV (reference sequence). V gave up 2 bases and J gave up 5 bases, with 14 bases separating them.

The V call is TRBV7-9, the J call TRBJ1-2, with D uncertain. CDR1 and CDR2 from the germline V gene are SEHNR and FQNEAQ (reference sequence). The CDR3 has 14 residues. Trimming shortened V by 3 bases and J by 0 bases, and 8 bases separated the two germline ends. The CDR3 loop is CASSLAKANYGYTF. The CDR3 bases are TGTGCCAGCAGCTTGGCAAAAGCTAACTATGGCTACACCTTC.

J is TRBJ1-1 and V is TRBV2, with TRBD1 matching over 9 bases. The length of the CDR3 is 15 residues. Germline V lookup: CDR1 SNHLY, CDR2 FYNNEI. V lost 11 bases to trimming and J lost 4 bases; unmatched junction nucleotides: 14. In DNA form, the CDR3 reads TGTGCCGGGCTGCCCACAGGGGGCCGGGGCACTGAAGCTTTCTTT. Protein product: CAGLPTGGRGTEAFF.

This rearrangement joins TRBV5-4 to TRBJ2-7; 9 positions agree with TRBD2. The CDR3 is made up of 15 amino acids. Germline values: CDR1 SGHNT, CDR2 YYREEE (reference sequence). J lost 4 bases, V lost 4 bases, and 9 bases had no gene match. In DNA, the CDR3 is TGTGCCAGCAGCCTGACCATAGCGGGAGTGTACGAGCAGTACTTC. The encoded protein is CASSLTIAGVYEQYF.

The chain uses TRBV19 and TRBJ2-7; 8 positions agree with TRBD2. Germline CDR1 is LNHDA and CDR2 is SQIVND (reference sequence). The J segment lost 0 bases and the V segment lost 2 bases, leaving 3 bases of the junction unmatched. The CDR3 totals 15 residues. CDR3 loop: CASSISSGSSYEQYF. As DNA, the CDR3 is TGTGCCAGTAGTATATCCAGCGGGAGCTCCTACGAGCAGTACTTC. Using reference TRBV19 and TRBJ2-7 for the parts outside the CDR3, the full variable domain is DGGITQSPKYLFRKEGQNVTLSCEQNLNHDAMYWYRQDPGQGLRLIYYSQIVNDFQKGDIAEGYSVSREKKESFPLTVTSAQKNPTAFYLCASSISSGSSYEQYFGPGTRLTVT.

This clone appeared a few times. The V and J genes are TRBV2 and TRBJ1-1; 10 nucleotides match TRBD1. J gave up 5 bases and V 8 bases, and 11 bases lay outside the gene matches. CDR1 and CDR2 from the germline V gene are SNHLY and FYNNEI. This CDR3 has 15 residues. The CDR3 region is CASGQVGTGETEAFF. The CDR3 DNA sequence: TGTGCCAGCGGACAGGTGGGGACAGGGGAGACTGAAGCTTTCTTT.